The source of this T cell receptor (beta chain) is a study of identical twins. Study-level points and caveats: Cord blood beta clonotypes that were abundant carried fewer insertions, and memory repertoires showed no such trend.

The germline V gene has CDR1 LGHNA and CDR2 YNFKEQ. Trimming stripped 1 base from V and 4 bases from J, with 7 bases between. The CDR3 is 13 residues long. TCRdb called the 5' RACE reads again in MiXCR, with one record for every CDR3 protein. The sample carries 700,000 or so distinct CDR3 sequences, over 8.5% recorded once. With regard to this clonotype: Its antigen is unidentified.

These data also formed part of another study, on yellow fever vaccine responses in identical twins.

The J gene is TRBJ1-1, the V gene TRBV4-2; weak D call: TRBD1 (6 bases). The clonotype was recovered from a woman in her late teens or twenties in good health. The sequenced material came from PBMCs. The CDR3 DNA reads as TGTGCCAGCAGCCAAGCAGGGGCCACTGAAGCTTTCTTT. Amino acid sequence: CASSQAGATEAFF.